The next 27 T cell receptor beta chains were all read from a single sample in a study of metastatic and nonmetastatic thyroid tumors. TCRdb re-called the PCR reads through MiXCR. The table has tens of thousands of clones, 16% seen once. None of the patients had undergone any treatment ahead of thyroid surgery. The sequencing sample was made of blood. These receptors all stem from a female donor with papillary thyroid cancer or a benign thyroid nodule (not recorded which). Some clones in this sample may be carry-over from other donors' samples.

This clone is medium-sized. The chain employs TRBV6-1 and TRBJ1-2; TRBD1 aligns across 10 bases. CDR1 is MNHNS and CDR2 is SASEGT in the germline V gene. This CDR3 is 14 amino acids long. Trimming cost V 4 bases and J 5 bases; bases outside gene matches: 4. This chain's CDR3 is CASSGQGAWYGYTF. CDR3 DNA: TGTGCCAGCAGTGGACAGGGGGCTTGGTATGGCTACACCTTC.

This clone was counted at least ten times. The V gene is TRBV11-1, the J gene TRBJ2-7; D uncertain. The CDR3 is 16 residues long. Trimming cost V 1 base and J 0 bases, with 13 bases left between them. Germline CDR1 is SGHAT and CDR2 is FQDESV (reference sequence). In DNA form, the CDR3 reads TGTGCCAGCAGCTTAGAGCCGTACCGGACCTCCTACGAGCAGTACTTC. It is translated as CASSLEPYRTSYEQYF.

This clone was counted only a few times. J is TRBJ1-1 and V is TRBV12-3 or TRBV12-4; D is possibly TRBD1 (5 bases). The CDR3 is 14 amino acids. V was trimmed by 7 bases and J by 4 bases, leaving 16 bases between them. DNA for the CDR3: TGTGCCAGCATTTCTCCTCCGGGGGTCACTGAAGCTTTCTTT. The encoded protein is CASISPPGVTEAFF.

The gene calls are TRBV5-4 and TRBJ2-5; TRBD2 matches at 7 bases. The CDR3 totals 16 residues. The germline gives CDR1 SGHNT, CDR2 YYREEE (reference sequence). V was clipped by 3 bases and J by 4 bases; unmatched bases: 12. The CDR3 is CASSSPPAGVGETQYF. Written as DNA, the CDR3 is TGTGCCAGCAGCTCGCCTCCGGCGGGAGTAGGAGAGACCCAGTACTTC.

This clone has ten or more counts. Since a much larger clone is just one base distant, this may be a read error. This chain connects TRBV20-1 to TRBJ1-2; a weak D match, TRBD1 (6 bases). This CDR3 is built from 13 residues. Germline V gene sequence: CDR1 DFQATT, CDR2 SNEGSKA (reference sequence). The CDR3: CSARAPGVDGHTF. The CDR3 DNA reads TGCAGTGCTAGAGCGCCAGGGGTGGATGGCCACACCTTC.

On this clone itself: Additional DNA sequences in this sample encode the identical CDR3. The chain couples TRBV2 to TRBJ1-1, with D unclear. The CDR3 sequence is 12 residues long. Deletions cut 8 bases from V and 6 bases from J, with 13 bases between. The germline V gene encodes CDR1 SNHLY and CDR2 FYNNEI. The CDR3 reads CASGPLHSEAFF. The CDR3 DNA reads TGTGCCAGCGGTCCGCTCCACTCTGAAGCTTTCTTT.

This clone ranks as medium-sized. J is TRBJ2-1 and V is TRBV6-2 or TRBV6-3; maybe TRBD2 (6 bases). Germline CDR1 is MNHEY and CDR2 is SVGEGT. Trimming shortened V by 2 bases and J by 9 bases, and 14 bases separated the two germline ends. There are 14 residues in the CDR3. The CDR3 nucleotides read TGTGCCAGCAGTTACGCTGCTAGGAGGGGTGAGCAGTTCTTC. It yields the protein CASSYAARRGEQFF.

The gene calls are TRBV7-2 and TRBJ2-7, with 8 bases lining up with TRBD2. CDR1 is SGHTA and CDR2 is FQGNSA in the germline V gene. The CDR3 has 14 residues. V lost 5 bases, J lost 2 bases, and 5 bases stayed unmatched. Here the CDR3 reads CASSPAGGAYEQYF. The DNA of the CDR3 is TGTGCCAGCAGCCCTGCCGGGGGGGCCTACGAGCAGTACTTC.

For this clone: Since a much larger clone is just one base distant, this may be a read error. The chain uses TRBV3-1 and TRBJ2-2; no firm D call. From germline, CDR1 is LGHDT and CDR2 YNNKEL (reference sequence). V lost 4 bases, J lost 4 bases, and 10 bases lay in between. The CDR3 loop spans 14 amino acids. CDR3 nucleotide sequence: TGTGCCAGCAGCCTCCGGGTGCGCACCGGGGAGCTGTTTTTT. Protein product: CASSLRVRTGELFF.

V gene TRBV6-6 combines with J gene TRBJ1-1; tentatively, D is TRBD1 (5 bases). The CDR3 covers 15 residues. Germline lookup yields CDR1 MNHNY and CDR2 SVGAGI (reference sequence). V was trimmed by 0 bases and J by 0 bases, leaving 8 bases between them. The DNA for the CDR3 is TGTGCCAGCAGTTACTCAGGGGAAATGAACACTGAAGCTTTCTTT. Its translation is CASSYSGEMNTEAFF.

This clone appeared a few times. V is TRBV28 and J is TRBJ2-2; tentatively, D is TRBD2 (6 bases). There are 21 residues in the CDR3. Trimming removed 8 bases from V and 0 bases from J, with 31 bases in between. Looked up from germline, CDR1 is MDHEN and CDR2 is SYDVKM. Here the CDR3 DNA reads TGTGCCAGCCAGCCAGGTGATGCGGGGATGACTGCGATCGCGAACACCGGGGAGCTGTTTTTT. The encoded protein is CASQPGDAGMTAIANTGELFF. The full variable domain, rest sourced from reference TRBV28 and TRBJ2-2, is DVKVTQSSRYLVKRTGEKVFLECVQDMDHENMFWYRQDPGLGLRLIYFSYDVKMKEKGDIPEGYSVSREKKERFSLILESASTNQTSMYLCASQPGDAGMTAIANTGELFFGEGSRLTVL.

Within the sample, this clone is medium-sized. The CDR3 loop reads CATSREVRGEQYF. The CDR3 DNA reads as TGTGCCACCAGCAGAGAGGTCAGGGGTGAGCAGTACTTC. J is TRBJ2-7 and V is TRBV15; D possibly corresponds to TRBD1 (6 bases). Germline lookup yields CDR1 LNHNV and CDR2 YYDKDF (reference sequence). V lost 0 bases to trimming and J lost 7 bases, with 10 bases between them. This CDR3 has 13 residues.

This clone was observed many times. The chain combines TRBV2 with TRBJ2-5; D unclear. This CDR3 contains 14 residues. Germline CDR1 reads SNHLY; CDR2 reads FYNNEI. Between the trimmed V and J ends, which lost 2 bases and 4 bases, there was a span of 11 bases. The CDR3 protein is CASSERKSGETQYF. For the CDR3, the DNA is TGTGCCAGCAGTGAAAGGAAAAGTGGAGAGACCCAGTACTTC.

The chain joins TRBV5-5 to TRBJ2-7, with 9 nucleotides matching TRBD1. Germline V gene lookup returns CDR1 SGHKS and CDR2 YYEKEE (reference sequence). V was clipped by 4 bases and J by 6 bases; unmatched bases: 8. This CDR3 region has 14 residues. The CDR3 reads CASSPGQGMGEQYF. For the CDR3, the DNA is TGTGCCAGCAGCCCCGGACAGGGGATGGGCGAGCAGTACTTC.

This clone showed up many times. The genes are TRBV4-1 and TRBJ2-7, with D perhaps matching TRBD1 (9 bases). Germline assignment: CDR1 MGHRA and CDR2 YSYEKL. The length of the CDR3 is 16 residues. V lost 4 bases and J lost 5, with 21 bases in between. The CDR3 DNA reads as TGCGCCAGCAGCCCGGGAGGGGGACAGGGTAGGAACGAGCAGTACTTC. Protein: CASSPGGGQGRNEQYF.

This clone was recorded a few times. Other nucleotide sequences in the sample specify the same CDR3. This chain connects TRBV28 to TRBJ1-4; TRBD1 is a possible D gene (5 bases). V was clipped by 3 bases and J by 4 bases, with 12 bases between them. Germline V gene data show CDR1 as MDHEN and CDR2 as SYDVKM. This CDR3 comprises 15 residues. The CDR3: CASSFVTEFNEKLFF. The CDR3 nucleotides read TGTGCCAGCAGTTTTGTGACAGAGTTTAATGAAAAACTGTTTTTT.

This clone was picked up many times. The chain couples TRBV28 to TRBJ2-1; the D is unclear. The V end lost 6 bases, the J end lost 6 bases, and 21 bases lay between the germline ends. CDR1 is MDHEN, CDR2 SYDVKM, per germline. The CDR3 covers 16 residues. CDR3 sequence reads: CASSPPRVTGVNEQFF. CDR3 bases: TGTGCCAGCAGCCCCCCCCGGGTAACGGGCGTCAATGAGCAGTTCTTC.

The chain links TRBV6-1 to TRBJ1-5, with 7 bases fitting TRBD1. This CDR3 is built from 15 residues. Germline CDR1 reads MNHNS; CDR2 reads SASEGT. The V and J ends lost 1 base and 4 bases, in that order; junction bases with no gene match: 4. DNA of the CDR3: TGTGCCAGCAGTGAAGGGGGGACAGTGAATCAGCCCCAGCATTTT. Its protein product is CASSEGGTVNQPQHF.

The chain carries TRBV5-1 and TRBJ2-7; TRBD2 is a possible D gene (5 bases). Germline CDR1 SGHRS, CDR2 YFSETQ. V shed 6 bases and J shed 4 bases, with 14 bases lying between them. CDR3 length: 13 amino acids. The CDR3 bases are TGCGCCAGCAACCTGGACTTCACGTACGAGCAGTACTTC. This translates into CASNLDFTYEQYF.

This clone is categorized as medium-sized. The J gene is TRBJ2-6, the V gene TRBV6-2 or TRBV6-3; a weak D match, TRBD1 (5 bases). Germline CDR1 is MNHEY and CDR2 is SVGEGT. V lost 6 bases and J lost 0, with 9 bases in between. The CDR3 sequence is 15 residues long. The CDR3 region is CASRDRSSGANVLTF. Here the CDR3 DNA reads TGTGCCAGCAGAGACAGATCCTCTGGGGCCAACGTCCTGACTTTC.

V gene TRBV5-1 combines with J gene TRBJ2-7; D gene uncertain. V shed 1 base and J shed 2 bases, with 7 bases lying between them. The CDR3 length is 13 residues. Looked up from germline, CDR1 is SGHRS and CDR2 is YFSETQ. CDR3 amino acids: CASSLSGPYEQYF. The CDR3 nucleotides read TGCGCCAGCAGCTTGTCAGGTCCCTACGAGCAGTACTTC.

This clone came up many times. The chain joins TRBV18 to TRBJ2-5; 9 positions match TRBD2. This CDR3 spans 16 amino acids. Trimming at V came to 3 bases and at J to 0 bases, leaving 5 bases not matched to a gene. Per germline, CDR1 KGHSH and CDR2 LQKENI. CDR3 bases: TGTGCCAGCTCACCGGTGGCTAGCGGGAACCAAGAGACCCAGTACTTC. It is translated as CASSPVASGNQETQYF. Full variable domain (remainder filled in from reference TRBV18 and TRBJ2-5): NAGVMQNPRHLVRRRGQEARLRCSPMKGHSHVYWYRQLPEEGLKFMVYLQKENIIDESGMPKERFSAEFPKEGPSILRIQQVVRGDSAAYFCASSPVASGNQETQYFGPGTRLLVL.

This clone was seen a few times. The genes are TRBV28 and TRBJ2-1, with 9 bases aligning to TRBD2. Germline-derived CDR1 and CDR2 are MDHEN and SYDVKM. The ends lost 4 bases at V and 4 bases at J; junction bases unmatched: 8. This CDR3 has 16 amino acids. The CDR3 region is CASSSGAGGLYNEQFF. The CDR3 DNA follows: TGTGCCAGCAGTTCGGGAGCGGGGGGTTTATACAATGAGCAGTTCTTC.

This clone has at least ten counts. Relative to the germline gene, one junction end is altered; a read error may explain this. This chain links TRBV6-2 or TRBV6-3 with TRBJ2-2, with a tentative D call TRBD2 (5 bases). The V gene's germline CDR1 is MNHEY and CDR2 SVGEGT. There are 14 residues in the CDR3. This CDR3 reads CASIRDYGYGELFF. The CDR3 nucleotides read TGTGCCAGCATCCGTGATTACGGCTACGGGGAGCTGTTCTTT.

This clone was counted only a few times. This rearrangement joins TRBV28 to TRBJ2-7, with D tentatively TRBD2 (6 bases). The V gene lost 5 bases and the J gene lost 1 base, with 15 bases spanning the gap. CDR3 length: 15 amino acids. Germline values: CDR1 MDHEN, CDR2 SYDVKM. The CDR3 region is CASSGGTRNSYEQYF. The CDR3 coding sequence is TGTGCCAGCAGTGGAGGGACGCGCAATTCCTACGAGCAGTACTTC.

The rearrangement links TRBV7-8 to TRBJ1-3; 7 bases line up with TRBD1. V was pared by 5 bases and J by 3 bases, with 7 bases of the junction left unmatched. CDR1 is SGHVS and CDR2 is FQNEAQ in the germline V gene. The CDR3 consists of 15 residues. This chain's CDR3 is CASSEEQGLGNTIYF. In nucleotides, the CDR3 is TGTGCCAGCAGCGAGGAACAGGGGCTTGGAAACACCATATATTTT.

This clone was recorded a few times. The chain uses TRBV18 and TRBJ2-5; D is perhaps TRBD1 or TRBD2 (6 bases each). The CDR3 consists of 16 residues. Trimming left V 3 bases short and J 5 bases short, with 19 bases between. Germline V CDR1 and CDR2: KGHSH, LQKENI. DNA of the CDR3: TGTGCCAGCTCACCTGGGACTTTCTTCCAGGGGGAGACCCAGTACTTC. It yields the protein CASSPGTFFQGETQYF.